This entry is about one T cell receptor beta chain. What it binds is not known. These data originate in a study of blood T cells in healthy people across ages. As for the study in general: When template switching was applied, about one barcoded beta molecule was captured per two T cells.

Primed by a sample-barcoded 5' primer and a J-beta primer mix, a second PCR proceeded for 7 to 11 cycles. Each cDNA molecule was tagged by a template-switch adaptor with 12 random nucleotides. TCRdb analysed the 5' RACE reads with MiXCR anew, one entry per CDR3 protein. The sample holds about 640,000 distinct CDR3 sequences; 58% are singletons and the top ten take roughly 34%. Study findings and constraints: One million T cells yielded diversity estimates that were considered underestimates.

The donors, all healthy, were Caucasians living in Russia, aged roughly 6 to 95. The CDR3 covers 15 residues. CDR1 and CDR2 from the germline V gene are SGHTA and FQGNSA. The V end was cut by 4 bases, the J end by 0 bases, with 13 bases between. The TCR comes from a man aged 55 to 70 in good health. The source material was blood. V and J are TRBV7-2 and TRBJ2-7, with a tentative D call TRBD2 (5 bases). The CDR3 region has the DNA TGTGCCAGCAGCTCGAACGGAGGATTCTCCTACGAGCAGTACTTC. This codes for CASSSNGGFSYEQYF.